This T cell receptor (beta chain) was identified during a study of T-cell reconstitution after alpha-beta-depleted transplantation in children. Unique molecular identifiers were used to barcode this TCRbeta library. Via MiXCR, TCRdb re-called the PCR reads, giving one row per CDR3 protein. Of 400,000 to 500,000 distinct CDR3 sequences listed, around 9.9% were seen once; the top ten hold 4.5% to 6.5%. The CDR3 is 13 amino acids. Germline V gene sequence: CDR1 MNHNS, CDR2 SASEGT. The trim removed 8 bases at V and 7 bases at J, leaving 7 bases unmatched. This TCR was sampled from a human donor who donated a stem cell graft to a child with acute myeloid leukemia. Material: PBMCs from the stem cell graft donor, obtained from the stem cell graft. The V gene is TRBV6-1, the J gene TRBJ2-1, with 8 positions matching TRBD1. The CDR3 here is CASGTGPLNEQFF. Here the CDR3 DNA reads TGTGCCAGCGGGACAGGTCCTCTAAATGAGCAGTTCTTC.